This is a list of T cell receptor beta chains from one sample in a study of blood T cell repertoires in COVID-19. Some clones are missing from TCRdb's copy, which holds only in-frame ones; the method was immunoSEQ multiplex PCR. The table has approximately 250,000 clones, more than 75% seen once. Sequencing was carried out using peripheral blood. The receptors here all came from a man in his forties with active or convalescent COVID-19. Each CDR3 is given with its conserved first and last residue. D genes are given only for firm matches. Clone size is stated in some rows and not others, as once, few, many or a class when expanded.

TRBJ2-7,NA,NA,TRBV9,CASSPERGTYEQYF,TGTGCCAGCAGCCCCGAACGGGGAACCTACGAGCAGTACTTC
TRBJ2-5,NA,NA,TRBV30,CAWSVLDRGETQYF,TGTGCCTGGAGTGTACTGGACCGGGGAGAGACCCAGTACTTC
TRBJ2-3,NA,NA,TRBV5-6,CASSLSADTQYF,TGTGCCAGCAGCCTTAGCGCAGATACGCAGTATTTT
TRBJ2-1,once,NA,TRBV5-1,CASSLGATWGDEQFF,TGCGCCAGCAGCTTAGGGGCCACCTGGGGGGATGAGCAGTTCTTC
TRBJ1-5,NA,NA,TRBV11-1,CASSDYNQPQHF,TGTGCCAGCAGCGACTACAATCAGCCCCAGCATTTT
TRBJ1-3,few,TRBD1,TRBV2,CASSSVAGGQGVFGNTIYF,TGTGCCAGCAGCTCCGTCGCCGGGGGACAGGGAGTGTTCGGAAACACCATATATTTT
TRBJ1-5,NA,NA,TRBV27,CASSRTFNQPQHF,TGTGCCAGCAGTCGGACTTTCAATCAGCCCCAGCATTTT
TRBJ2-1,few,TRBD2,TRBV19,CASNPAGLAAVYEQFF,TGTGCCAGTAACCCGGCGGGACTAGCGGCTGTCTATGAGCAGTTCTTC
TRBJ2-1,NA,TRBD2,TRBV19,CASSIDPGLAVYNEQFF,TGTGCCAGTAGTATAGATCCCGGACTAGCGGTATACAATGAGCAGTTCTTC
TRBJ1-1,NA,NA,TRBV5-1,CASSRGQLNTEAFF,TGCGCCAGCAGCCGGGGACAACTGAACACTGAAGCTTTCTTT
TRBJ2-7,NA,TRBD1,TRBV3-1/TRBV3-2,CASSWDSYEQYF,TGTGCCAGCAGCTGGGACAGCTACGAGCAGTACTTC
TRBJ2-3,NA,NA,TRBV11-3,CASSLDPAALYTDTQYF,TGTGCCAGCAGCTTAGATCCGGCAGCGTTATACACAGATACGCAGTATTTT
TRBJ2-1,NA,TRBD2,TRBV6-2/TRBV6-3,CASSPSGSGYNEQFF,TGTGCCAGCAGCCCAAGCGGGAGTGGGTACAATGAGCAGTTCTTC
TRBJ1-4,once,NA,TRBV27,CASSFGGRGVSEKLFF,TGTGCCAGCAGTTTTGGAGGGAGGGGAGTGAGCGAAAAACTGTTTTTT
TRBJ2-1,NA,TRBD2,TRBV27,CASSLGGLAGTYNEQFF,TGTGCCAGCAGTTTAGGAGGACTAGCGGGGACTTACAATGAGCAGTTCTTC
TRBJ1-2,NA,NA,TRBV29-1,CSVEDPRETIYGYTF,TGCAGCGTTGAAGACCCCCGGGAGACTATCTATGGCTACACCTTC
TRBJ2-1,NA,NA,TRBV5-1,CASSPGWESYNEQFF,TGCGCCAGCAGCCCAGGTTGGGAGAGCTACAATGAGCAGTTCTTC
TRBJ2-3,NA,NA,TRBV7-9,CASSLGLATPTSTDTQYF,TGTGCCAGCAGCTTAGGATTGGCGACTCCGACTAGCACAGATACGCAGTATTTT
TRBJ2-7,NA,NA,TRBV3-1/TRBV3-2,CASSQFDSRTYEQYF,TGTGCCAGCAGCCAGTTCGACAGTCGTACGTACGAGCAGTACTTC
TRBJ2-5,NA,NA,TRBV7-9,CASSSRDSRQETQYF,TGTGCCAGCAGCAGCCGTGACAGCAGACAAGAGACCCAGTACTTC
TRBJ2-1,NA,TRBD2,TRBV27,CASSLSGSSYNEQFF,TGTGCCAGCAGTTTAAGCGGGAGTTCCTACAATGAGCAGTTCTTC
TRBJ1-6,NA,TRBD1,TRBV6-5,CASSQMTGFAGTLHF,TGTGCCAGCAGCCAGATGACAGGGTTCGCGGGGACCCTCCACTTT
TRBJ2-3,NA,NA,TRBV27,CASSPDRFQVADTQYF,TGTGCCAGCAGTCCCGACAGGTTTCAGGTGGCAGATACGCAGTATTTT
TRBJ1-1,NA,NA,TRBV6-5,CASSYSGGTEAFF,TGTGCCAGCAGTTACTCGGGGGGAACTGAAGCTTTCTTT
TRBJ2-5,NA,TRBD2,TRBV7-3,CASSQGLAEIETQYF,TGTGCCAGCAGTCAGGGACTAGCGGAGATAGAGACCCAGTACTTC
TRBJ2-5,NA,NA,TRBV24-1,CATSLGGSETQYF,TGTGCCACCAGCCTCGGAGGGTCAGAGACCCAGTACTTC
TRBJ1-2,NA,NA,TRBV13,CASSLGRGTRIPLNGYTF,TGTGCCAGCAGCTTAGGCCGAGGGACACGTATCCCATTAAATGGCTACACCTTC
TRBJ2-4,NA,TRBD1,TRBV5-1,CASSSTGTENIQYF,TGCGCCAGCAGCTCGACCGGGACAGAAAACATTCAGTACTTC
TRBJ2-3,NA,NA,TRBV27,CASSLYPPGGDTQYF,TGTGCCAGCAGTTTATACCCGCCCGGGGGAGATACGCAGTATTTT
TRBJ1-2,NA,NA,TRBV24-1,CATSDASKDSYYGYTF,TGTGCCACCAGTGACGCATCAAAAGACAGCTACTATGGCTACACCTTC
TRBJ1-6,NA,TRBD1,TRBV19,CASSGQGTYNSPLHF,TGTGCCAGTAGTGGACAGGGCACATATAATTCACCCCTCCACTTT
TRBJ2-1,once,TRBD2,TRBV6-1,CASSGTYSGTIYNEQFF,TGTGCCAGCAGTGGGACCTATAGCGGGACCATCTACAATGAGCAGTTCTTC
TRBJ2-7,NA,NA,TRBV21-1,CASSASCRGQYF,TGTGCCAGCAGCGCTTCCTGTCGGGGGCAGTACTTC